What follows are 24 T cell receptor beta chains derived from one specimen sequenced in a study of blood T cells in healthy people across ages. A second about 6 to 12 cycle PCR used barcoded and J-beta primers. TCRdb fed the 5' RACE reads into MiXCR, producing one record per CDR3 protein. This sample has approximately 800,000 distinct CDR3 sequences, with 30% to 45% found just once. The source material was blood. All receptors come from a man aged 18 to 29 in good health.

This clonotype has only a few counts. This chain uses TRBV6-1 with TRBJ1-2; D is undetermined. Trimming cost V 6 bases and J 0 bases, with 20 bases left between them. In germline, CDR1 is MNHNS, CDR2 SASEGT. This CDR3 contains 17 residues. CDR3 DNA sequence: TGTGCCAGCAGGCTTAGCCCCTCCAAGCTTTCTAACTATGGCTACACCTTC. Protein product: CASRLSPSKLSNYGYTF.

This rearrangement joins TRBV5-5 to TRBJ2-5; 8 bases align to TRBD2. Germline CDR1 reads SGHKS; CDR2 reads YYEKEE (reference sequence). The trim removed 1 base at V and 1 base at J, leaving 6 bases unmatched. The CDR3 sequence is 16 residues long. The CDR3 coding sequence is TGTGCCAGCAGCTTGCCCGGACTAGCCCTCCAAGAGACCCAGTACTTC. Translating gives CASSLPGLALQETQYF.

CDR3 DNA sequence: TGTGCCAGCTCACCACCGGGGGGTTTGGGTGGCTACACCTTC. Translated: CASSPPGGLGGYTF. The chain couples TRBV18 to TRBJ1-2, with D perhaps TRBD1 (5 bases). CDR1 KGHSH and CDR2 LQKENI come from the germline V gene. The CDR3 sequence is 14 residues long. V was shortened by 0 bases and J by 7 bases, with 12 bases between the two germline ends.

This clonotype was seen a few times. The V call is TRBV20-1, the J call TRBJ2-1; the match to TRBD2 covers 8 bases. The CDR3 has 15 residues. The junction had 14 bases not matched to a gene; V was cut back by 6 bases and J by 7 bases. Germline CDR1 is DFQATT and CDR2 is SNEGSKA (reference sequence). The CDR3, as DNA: TGCAGTGCCCTGGACCGGGGGGGTTCGATTAATGAGCAGTTCTTC. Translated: CSALDRGGSINEQFF.

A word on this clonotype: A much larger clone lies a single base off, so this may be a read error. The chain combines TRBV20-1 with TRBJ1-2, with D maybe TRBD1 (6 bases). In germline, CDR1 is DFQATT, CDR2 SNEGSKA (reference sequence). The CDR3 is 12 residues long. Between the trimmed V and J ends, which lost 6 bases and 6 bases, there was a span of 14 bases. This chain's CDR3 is CSAPGAPDGYTF. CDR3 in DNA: TGCAGTGCCCCAGGGGCGCCCGATGGCTACACCTTC.

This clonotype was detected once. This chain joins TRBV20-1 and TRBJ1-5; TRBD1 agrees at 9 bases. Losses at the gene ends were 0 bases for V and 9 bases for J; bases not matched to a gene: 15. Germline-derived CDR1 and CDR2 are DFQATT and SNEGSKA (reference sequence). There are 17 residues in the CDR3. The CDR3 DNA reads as TGCAGTGCTAGAGACAAGAGGACAGGGGAATTGGTCATGCCCCAGCATTTT. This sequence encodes CSARDKRTGELVMPQHF.

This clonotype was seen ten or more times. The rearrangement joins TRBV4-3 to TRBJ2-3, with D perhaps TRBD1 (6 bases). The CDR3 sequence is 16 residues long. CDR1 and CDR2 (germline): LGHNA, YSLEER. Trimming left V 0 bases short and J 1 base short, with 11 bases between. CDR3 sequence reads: CASSQDRSGGTDTQYF. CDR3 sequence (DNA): TGCGCCAGCAGCCAAGATCGGTCAGGGGGCACAGATACGCAGTATTTT.

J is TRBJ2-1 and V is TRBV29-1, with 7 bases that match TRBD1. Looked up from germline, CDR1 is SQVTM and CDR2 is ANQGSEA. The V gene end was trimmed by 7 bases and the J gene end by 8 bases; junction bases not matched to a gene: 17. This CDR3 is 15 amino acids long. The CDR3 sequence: CSGVFRGSFYDEQFF. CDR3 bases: TGCAGCGGAGTGTTCAGGGGGTCCTTTTACGATGAGCAGTTCTTC.

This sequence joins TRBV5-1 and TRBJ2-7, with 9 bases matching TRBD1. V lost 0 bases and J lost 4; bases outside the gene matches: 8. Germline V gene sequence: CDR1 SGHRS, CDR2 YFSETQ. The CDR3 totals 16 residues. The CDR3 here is CASSLGTGTGYYEQYF. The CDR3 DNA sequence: TGCGCCAGCAGCTTGGGTACCGGGACAGGGTATTACGAGCAGTACTTC. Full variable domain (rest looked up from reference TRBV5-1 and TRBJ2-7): KAGVTQTPRYLIKTRGQQVTLSCSPISGHRSVSWYQQTPGQGLQFLFEYFSETQRNKGNFPGRFSGRQFSNSRSEMNVSTLELGDSALYLCASSLGTGTGYYEQYFGPGTRLTVT.

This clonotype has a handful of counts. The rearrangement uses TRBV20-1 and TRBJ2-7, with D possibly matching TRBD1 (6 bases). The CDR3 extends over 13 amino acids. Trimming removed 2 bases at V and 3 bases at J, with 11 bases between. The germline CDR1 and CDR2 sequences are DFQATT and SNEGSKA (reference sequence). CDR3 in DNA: TGCAGTGCTAGAAAGGACAGTATCTACGAGCAGTACTTC. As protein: CSARKDSIYEQYF.

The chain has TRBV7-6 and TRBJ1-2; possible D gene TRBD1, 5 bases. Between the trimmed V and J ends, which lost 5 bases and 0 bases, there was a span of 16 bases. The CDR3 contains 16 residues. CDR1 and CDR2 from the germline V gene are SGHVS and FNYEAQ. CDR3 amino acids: CASSPRRGNPNYGYTF. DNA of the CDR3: TGTGCCAGCAGCCCGCGACGGGGGAATCCTAACTATGGCTACACCTTC.

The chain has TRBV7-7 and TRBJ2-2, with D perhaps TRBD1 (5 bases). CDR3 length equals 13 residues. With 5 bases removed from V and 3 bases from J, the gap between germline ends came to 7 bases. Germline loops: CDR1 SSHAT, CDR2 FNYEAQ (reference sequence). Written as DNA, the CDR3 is TGTGCCAGCAGCGGGGCCGACACCGGGGAGCTGTTTTTT. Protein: CASSGADTGELFF.

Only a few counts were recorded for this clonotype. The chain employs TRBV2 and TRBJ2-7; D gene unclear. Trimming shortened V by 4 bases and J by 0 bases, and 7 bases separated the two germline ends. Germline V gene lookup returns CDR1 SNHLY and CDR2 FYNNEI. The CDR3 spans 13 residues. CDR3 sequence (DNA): TGTGCCAGCAGTGTTCTTGACTCCTACGAGCAGTACTTC. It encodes CASSVLDSYEQYF.

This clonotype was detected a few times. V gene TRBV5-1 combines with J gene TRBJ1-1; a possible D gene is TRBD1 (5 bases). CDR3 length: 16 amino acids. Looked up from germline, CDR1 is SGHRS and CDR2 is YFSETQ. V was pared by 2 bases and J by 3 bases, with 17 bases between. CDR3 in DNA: TGCGCCAGCAGCTTTTCACCCGGGACGGGGTACACTGAAGCTTTCTTT. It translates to CASSFSPGTGYTEAFF.

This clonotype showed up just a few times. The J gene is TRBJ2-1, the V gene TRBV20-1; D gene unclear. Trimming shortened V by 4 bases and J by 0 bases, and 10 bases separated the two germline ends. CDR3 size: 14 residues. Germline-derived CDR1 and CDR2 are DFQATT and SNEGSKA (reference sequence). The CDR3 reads CSATNPGSYNEQFF. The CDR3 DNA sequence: TGCAGTGCTACCAACCCGGGCTCCTACAATGAGCAGTTCTTC.

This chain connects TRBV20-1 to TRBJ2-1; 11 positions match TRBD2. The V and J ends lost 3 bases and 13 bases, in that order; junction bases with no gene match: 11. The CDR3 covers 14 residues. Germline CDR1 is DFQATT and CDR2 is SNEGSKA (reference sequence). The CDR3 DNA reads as TGCAGTGCTAGGGTAGCGGGGGGGCAGGTCGAACAGTTCTTC. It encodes CSARVAGGQVEQFF.

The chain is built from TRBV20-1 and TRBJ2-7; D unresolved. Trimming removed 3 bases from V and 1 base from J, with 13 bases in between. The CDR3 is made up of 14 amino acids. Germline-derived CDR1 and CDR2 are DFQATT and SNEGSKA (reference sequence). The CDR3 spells CSASGTGESYEQYF. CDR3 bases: TGCAGTGCTAGCGGCACTGGAGAGTCCTACGAGCAGTACTTC.

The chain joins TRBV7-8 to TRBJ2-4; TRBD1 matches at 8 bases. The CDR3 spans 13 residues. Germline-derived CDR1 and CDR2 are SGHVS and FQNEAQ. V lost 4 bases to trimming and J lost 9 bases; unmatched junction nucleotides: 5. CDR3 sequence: CASSSRTGSIQYF. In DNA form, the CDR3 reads TGTGCCAGCAGCTCGAGGACAGGGAGCATTCAGTACTTC.

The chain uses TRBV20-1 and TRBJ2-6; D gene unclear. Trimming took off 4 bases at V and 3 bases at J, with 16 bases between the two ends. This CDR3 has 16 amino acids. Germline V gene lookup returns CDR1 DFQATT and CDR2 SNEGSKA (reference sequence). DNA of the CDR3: TGCAGTGCTACCACGCCTTACACCTATGGGGCCAACGTCCTGACTTTC. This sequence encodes CSATTPYTYGANVLTF.

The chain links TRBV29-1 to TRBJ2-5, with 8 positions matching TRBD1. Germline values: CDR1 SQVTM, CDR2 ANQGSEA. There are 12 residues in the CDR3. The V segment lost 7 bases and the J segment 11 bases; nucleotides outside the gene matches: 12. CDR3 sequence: CSAGQVGKEQYF. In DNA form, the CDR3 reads TGCAGCGCGGGACAGGTAGGGAAAGAGCAGTACTTC.

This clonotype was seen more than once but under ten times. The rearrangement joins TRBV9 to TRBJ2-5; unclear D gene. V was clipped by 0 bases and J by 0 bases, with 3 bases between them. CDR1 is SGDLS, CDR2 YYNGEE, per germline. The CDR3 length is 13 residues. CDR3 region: CASSVENQETQYF. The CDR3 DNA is TGTGCCAGCAGCGTAGAGAACCAAGAGACCCAGTACTTC.

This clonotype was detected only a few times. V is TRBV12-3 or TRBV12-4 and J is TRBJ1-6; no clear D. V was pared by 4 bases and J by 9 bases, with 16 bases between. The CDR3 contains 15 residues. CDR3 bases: TGTGCCAGCAGTTCGGGCGGAGTAAGCCTTTCACCCCTCCACTTT. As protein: CASSSGGVSLSPLHF.

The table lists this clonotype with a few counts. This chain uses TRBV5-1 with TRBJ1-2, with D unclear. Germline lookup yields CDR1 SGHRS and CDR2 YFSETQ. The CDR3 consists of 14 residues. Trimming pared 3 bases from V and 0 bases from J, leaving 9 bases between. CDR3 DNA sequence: TGCGCCAGCAGCTCGGACTCCTCTAACTATGGCTACACCTTC. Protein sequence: CASSSDSSNYGYTF.

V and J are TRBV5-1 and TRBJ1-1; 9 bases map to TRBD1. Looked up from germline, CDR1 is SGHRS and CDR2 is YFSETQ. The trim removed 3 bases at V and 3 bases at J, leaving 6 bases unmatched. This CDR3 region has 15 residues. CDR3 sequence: CASSSWTGEDTEAFF. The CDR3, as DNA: TGCGCCAGCAGCTCTTGGACAGGGGAGGACACTGAAGCTTTCTTT.